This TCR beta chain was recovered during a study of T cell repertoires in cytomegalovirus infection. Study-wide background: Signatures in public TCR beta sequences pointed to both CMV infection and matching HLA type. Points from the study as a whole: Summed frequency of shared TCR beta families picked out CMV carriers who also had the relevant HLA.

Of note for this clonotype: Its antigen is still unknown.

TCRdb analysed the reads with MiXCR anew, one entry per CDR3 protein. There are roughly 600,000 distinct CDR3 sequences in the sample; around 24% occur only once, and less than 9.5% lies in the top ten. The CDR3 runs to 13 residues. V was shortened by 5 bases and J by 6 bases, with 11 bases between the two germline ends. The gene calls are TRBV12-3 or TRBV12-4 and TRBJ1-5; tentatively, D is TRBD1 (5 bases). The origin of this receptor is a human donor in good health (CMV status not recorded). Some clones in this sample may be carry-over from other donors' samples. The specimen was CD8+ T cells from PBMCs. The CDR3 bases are TGTGCCAGCAGTCCCTCAGGGATTCAGCCCCAGCATTTT. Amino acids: CASSPSGIQPQHF.